The source of this T cell receptor (beta chain) is a study of blood T cell repertoires in COVID-19. The table came from immunoSEQ multiplex PCR; TCRdb's copy has only in-frame clones and leaves some out. The sample lists a few hundred thousand clones; about 81% were seen once. During active infection, Seattle patients enrolled and were then monitored through disease. In germline, CDR1 is MDHEN, CDR2 SYDVKM. This CDR3 is 15 amino acids long. Trimming removed 3 bases from V and 8 bases from J; junction bases left unmatched: 8. The TCR originated in a woman aged 70-85 years with COVID-19, enrolled during active disease. The sequenced sample was peripheral blood. V and J are TRBV28 and TRBJ2-2, with TRBD1 matching 8 bases. The CDR3 nucleotides read TGTGCCAGCAGTTTTATGCCAGGGGGCAGGGGGGAGCTGTTTTTT. It codes for CASSFMPGGRGELFF.